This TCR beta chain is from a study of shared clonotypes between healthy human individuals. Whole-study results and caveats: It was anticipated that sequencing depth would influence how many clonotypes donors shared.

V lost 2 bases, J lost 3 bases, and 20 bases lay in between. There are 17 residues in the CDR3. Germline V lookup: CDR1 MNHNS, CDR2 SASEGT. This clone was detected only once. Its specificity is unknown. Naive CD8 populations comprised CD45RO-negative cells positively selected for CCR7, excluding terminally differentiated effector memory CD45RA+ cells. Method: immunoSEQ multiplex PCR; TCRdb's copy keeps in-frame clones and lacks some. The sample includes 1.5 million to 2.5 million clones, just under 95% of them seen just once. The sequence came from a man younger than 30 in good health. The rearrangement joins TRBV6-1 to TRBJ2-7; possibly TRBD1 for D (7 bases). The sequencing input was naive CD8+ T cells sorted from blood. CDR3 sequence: CASSEHFDRDFFYEQYF. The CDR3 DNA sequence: TGTGCCAGCAGTGAACATTTCGACAGGGACTTCTTCTACGAGCAGTACTTC.